These T cell receptor beta chains were read from a single sample in a study of T cell changes during pregnancy in multiple sclerosis. Assay: immunoSEQ multiplex PCR; the TCRdb copy retains only in-frame clones and omits some. The table shows about 30,000 clones, with 90% occurring only once. The starting material was CD4+ T cells from peripheral blood mononuclear cells, obtained in the third trimester of pregnancy. These receptors were collected from a female donor in good health, enrolled as a control in a pregnancy study. Both conserved end residues are part of each CDR3. The D gene is left open where the match is weak. Clone size is shown for a subset of rows, as once, few, many or a class of expanded clone.

TRBJ1-2,-,-,TRBV9,CASSPRQDSNYGYTF,TGTGCCAGCAGCCCCAGACAGGATTCTAACTATGGCTACACCTTC
TRBJ2-2,-,-,TRBV10-3,CATSVDAGELFF,TGTGCCACTAGCGTCGATGCCGGGGAGCTGTTTTTT
TRBJ1-1,TRBD1,-,TRBV29-1,CSVGLTGVENTEAFF,TGCAGCGTTGGCCTCACAGGGGTCGAGAACACTGAAGCTTTCTTT
TRBJ1-6,TRBD1,-,TRBV9,CASSPGQGDSPLHF,TGTGCCAGCAGCCCGGGACAGGGGGATTCACCCCTCCACTTT
TRBJ1-1,-,-,TRBV6-5,CASSYGGRNTEAFF,TGTGCCAGCAGTTACGGGGGGAGAAACACTGAAGCTTTCTTT
TRBJ2-5,TRBD1,-,TRBV28,CASGGQGAETQYF,TGTGCCAGCGGGGGACAGGGGGCTGAGACCCAGTACTTC
TRBJ1-1,TRBD1,once,TRBV10-3,CAIKDRPNTEAFF,TGTGCCATCAAGGACAGGCCGAACACTGAAGCTTTCTTT
TRBJ2-7,TRBD1,-,TRBV5-6,CASSLVGTGYEQYF,TGTGCCAGCAGCTTGGTGGGGACAGGGTACGAGCAGTACTTC
TRBJ2-5,TRBD2,once,TRBV11-2,CASSLVRGEETQYF,TGTGCCAGCAGCTTAGTGCGGGGGGAAGAGACCCAGTACTTC
TRBJ1-4,TRBD1,-,TRBV23-1,CASSQSRGDRGHEKLFF,TGCGCCAGCAGTCAATCGAGAGGGGACAGGGGACATGAAAAACTGTTTTTT
TRBJ1-4,-,-,TRBV30,CAWAKGANEKLFF,TGTGCCTGGGCGAAGGGGGCTAATGAAAAACTGTTTTTT
TRBJ2-3,-,once,TRBV7-2,CASSLRGSTDTQYF,TGTGCCAGCAGCTTAAGAGGGAGCACAGATACGCAGTATTTT
TRBJ1-4,-,-,TRBV7-2,CASSLEGGVVEKLFF,TGTGCCAGCAGCTTAGAAGGGGGTGTAGTGGAAAAACTGTTTTTT
TRBJ2-3,TRBD2,once,TRBV5-4,CASSSGTSGPTDTQYF,TGTGCCAGCAGCTCGGGGACTAGCGGTCCCACAGATACGCAGTATTTT
TRBJ1-2,TRBD1,-,TRBV2,CASSEAAGGGEGYTF,TGTGCCAGCAGTGAAGCAGCAGGGGGCGGCGAGGGCTACACCTTC
TRBJ2-6,-,-,TRBV7-2,CASSLSEVGANVLTF,TGTGCCAGCAGCTTATCAGAGGTTGGGGCCAACGTCCTGACTTTC
TRBJ1-1,-,-,TRBV19,CASSVRAEAFF,TGTGCCAGTAGCGTCCGGGCTGAAGCTTTCTTT